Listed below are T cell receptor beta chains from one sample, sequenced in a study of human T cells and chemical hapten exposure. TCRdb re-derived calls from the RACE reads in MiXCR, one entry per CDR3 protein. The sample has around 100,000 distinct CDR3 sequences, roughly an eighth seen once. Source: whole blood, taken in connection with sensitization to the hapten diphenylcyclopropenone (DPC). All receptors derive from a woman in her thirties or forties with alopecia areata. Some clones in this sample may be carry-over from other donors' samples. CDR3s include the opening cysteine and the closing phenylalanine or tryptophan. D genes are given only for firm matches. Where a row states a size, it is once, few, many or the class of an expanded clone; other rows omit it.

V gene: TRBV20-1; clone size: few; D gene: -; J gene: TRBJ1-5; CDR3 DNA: TGCAGTGCTCCCTATTCAGGGGGCAATCAGCCCCAGCATTTT; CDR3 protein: CSAPYSGGNQPQHF
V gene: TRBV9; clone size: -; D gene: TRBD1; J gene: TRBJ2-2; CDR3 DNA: TGTGCCAGCAGCCCGAGGGGGACAGGGAACACCGGGGAGCTGTTTTTT; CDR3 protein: CASSPRGTGNTGELFF
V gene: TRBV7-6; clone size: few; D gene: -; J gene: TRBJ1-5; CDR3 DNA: TGTGCCAGCAGCACTTATTCGGGACACAATCAGCCCCAGCATTTT; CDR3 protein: CASSTYSGHNQPQHF
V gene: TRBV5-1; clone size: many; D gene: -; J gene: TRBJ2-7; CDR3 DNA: TGCGCCAGCAGCTTGGAAAGACGGAACTACGAGCAGTACTTC; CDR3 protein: CASSLERRNYEQYF
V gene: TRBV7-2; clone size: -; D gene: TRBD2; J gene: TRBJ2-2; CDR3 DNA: TGTGCCAGCGGGACCCTAGCGGGAGGTCCCGGGGAGCTGTTTTTT; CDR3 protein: CASGTLAGGPGELFF
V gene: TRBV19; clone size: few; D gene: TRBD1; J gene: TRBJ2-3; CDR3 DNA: TGTGCCAGTAGTATTACCGGGACAGGGGGCTTAGATACGCAGTATTTT; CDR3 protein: CASSITGTGGLDTQYF
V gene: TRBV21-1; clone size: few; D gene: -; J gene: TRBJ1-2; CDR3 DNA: TGTGCCCGAGCACTCCCCTGCTCTCCTGGCTACACCTTC; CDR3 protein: CARALPCSPGYTF
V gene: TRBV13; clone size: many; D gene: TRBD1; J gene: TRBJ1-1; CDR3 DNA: TGTGCCAGCAGCCAGGACAGGGAGACTGAAGCTTTCTTT; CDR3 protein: CASSQDRETEAFF
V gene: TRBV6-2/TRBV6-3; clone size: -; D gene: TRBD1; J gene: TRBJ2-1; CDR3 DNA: TGTGCCAGCAGTCCCCGAGCAGGACAGGGCAGTCCTGAGCAGTTCTTC; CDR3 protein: CASSPRAGQGSPEQFF
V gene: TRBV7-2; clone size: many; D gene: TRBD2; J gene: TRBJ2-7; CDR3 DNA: TGTGCCAGCAGTCTAGCGGGACCCTACGAGCAGTACTTC; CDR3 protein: CASSLAGPYEQYF
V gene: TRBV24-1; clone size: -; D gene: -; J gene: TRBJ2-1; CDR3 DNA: TGTGCCACCAGTGATCCTCGGAGGCAGGGAGGCAATGAGCAGTTCTTC; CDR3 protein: CATSDPRRQGGNEQFF
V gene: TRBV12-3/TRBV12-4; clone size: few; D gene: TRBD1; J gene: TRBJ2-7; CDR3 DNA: TGTGCCAGCAGTAGGAGGACAGGAGGTGGATACGAGCAGTACTTC; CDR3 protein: CASSRRTGGGYEQYF
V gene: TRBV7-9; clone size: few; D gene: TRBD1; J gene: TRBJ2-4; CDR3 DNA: TGTGCCAGCAGCGTATTAGGACAGGGTGACATTCAGTACTTC; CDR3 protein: CASSVLGQGDIQYF
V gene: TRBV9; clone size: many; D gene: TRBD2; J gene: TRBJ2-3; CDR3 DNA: TGTGCCAGCAGCGTTAGCGGGAGCGTAAATACGCAGTATTTT; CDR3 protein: CASSVSGSVNTQYF
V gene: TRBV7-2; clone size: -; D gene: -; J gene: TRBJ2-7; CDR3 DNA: TGTGCCAGCAACCGAAGTGGCAGGGTTGACGAGCAGTACTTC; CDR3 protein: CASNRSGRVDEQYF
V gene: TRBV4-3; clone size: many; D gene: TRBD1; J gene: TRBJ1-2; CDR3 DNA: TGCGCCAGCAGCCAAGAGGACAGGGGATGGTATGGCTACACCTTC; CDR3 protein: CASSQEDRGWYGYTF
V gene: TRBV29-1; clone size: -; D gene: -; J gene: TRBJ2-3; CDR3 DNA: TGCAGCGTTGTGGGCCGACTCACAGATACGCAGTATTTT; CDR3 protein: CSVVGRLTDTQYF
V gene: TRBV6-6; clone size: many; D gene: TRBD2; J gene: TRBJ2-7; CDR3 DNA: TGTGCCAGCAGTTACGGGGCTAGGACTAGCGGGAGGAGCGAGCAGTACTTC; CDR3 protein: CASSYGARTSGRSEQYF
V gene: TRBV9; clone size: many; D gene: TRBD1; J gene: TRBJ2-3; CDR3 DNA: TGTGCCAGCAGCCCACGATTAATCCCGGGACAGGGAACAGATACGCAGTATTTT; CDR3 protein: CASSPRLIPGQGTDTQYF
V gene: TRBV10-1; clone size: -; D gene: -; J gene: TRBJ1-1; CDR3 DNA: TGCGCCAGCACCCTAGACAGGAAGAACACTGAAGCTATCTTT; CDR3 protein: CASTLDRKNTEAIF
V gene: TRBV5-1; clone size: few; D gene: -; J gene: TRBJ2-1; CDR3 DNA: TGCGCCAGCAGCTCACAGGGTCAGGAATACAATGAGCAGTTCTTC; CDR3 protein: CASSSQGQEYNEQFF
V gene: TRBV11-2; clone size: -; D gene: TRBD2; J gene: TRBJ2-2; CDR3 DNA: TGTGCCAGCAGCTTAAAAGGGAGGGTAGACACCGGGGAGCTGTTTTTT; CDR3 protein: CASSLKGRVDTGELFF
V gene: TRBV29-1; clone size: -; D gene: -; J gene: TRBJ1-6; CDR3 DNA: TGCAGCGCGAGGGAGCGGACTGATTCACCCCTCCACTTT; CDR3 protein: CSARERTDSPLHF
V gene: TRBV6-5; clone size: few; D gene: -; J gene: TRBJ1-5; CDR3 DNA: TGTGCCAGCAGCCCCGCTGGAGGGCGACGGGATCAGCCCCAGCATTTT; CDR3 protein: CASSPAGGRRDQPQHF
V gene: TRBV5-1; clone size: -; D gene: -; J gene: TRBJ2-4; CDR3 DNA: TGCGCCAGCAGCTTGACAGATTTAGCCAAAAACATTCAGTACTTC; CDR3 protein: CASSLTDLAKNIQYF
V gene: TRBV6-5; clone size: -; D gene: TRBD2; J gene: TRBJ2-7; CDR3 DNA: TGTGCCAGCAGTCCACCAGCGGGAGGGACCTACGAGCAGTACTTC; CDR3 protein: CASSPPAGGTYEQYF
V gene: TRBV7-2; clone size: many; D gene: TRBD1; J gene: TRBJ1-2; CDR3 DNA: TGTGCCAGCAGCCGTCGTGACAGGGCGCTAGATGGCTACACCTTC; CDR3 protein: CASSRRDRALDGYTF
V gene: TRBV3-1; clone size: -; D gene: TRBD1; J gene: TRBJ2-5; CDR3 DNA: TGTGCCAGCAGCCAGCGAAGGGGGCAGGTTGAGACCCAGTACTTC; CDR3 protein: CASSQRRGQVETQYF
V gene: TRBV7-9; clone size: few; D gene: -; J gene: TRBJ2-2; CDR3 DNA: TGTGCCAGCCTCCTGGGGGCCCGGAACACCGGGGAGCTGTTTTTT; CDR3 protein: CASLLGARNTGELFF
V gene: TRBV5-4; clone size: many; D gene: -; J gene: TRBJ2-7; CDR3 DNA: TGTGCCAGCAGCTTAGCCGGGACATACTACGAGCAGTACTTC; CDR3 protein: CASSLAGTYYEQYF
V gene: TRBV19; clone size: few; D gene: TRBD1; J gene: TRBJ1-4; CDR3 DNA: TGTGCCAGTAGTCTACAGGGGAGCGAAAAACTGTTTTTT; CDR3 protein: CASSLQGSEKLFF
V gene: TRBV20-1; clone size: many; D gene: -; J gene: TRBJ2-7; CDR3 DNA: TGCAGTGCCATGGGGGGACAGTTGGGCCCCTACGAGCAGTACTTC; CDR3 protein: CSAMGGQLGPYEQYF
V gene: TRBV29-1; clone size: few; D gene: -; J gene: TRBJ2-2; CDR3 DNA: TGCAGCGTGTCCGAAAAGAACACCGGGGAGCTGTTTTTT; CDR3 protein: CSVSEKNTGELFF
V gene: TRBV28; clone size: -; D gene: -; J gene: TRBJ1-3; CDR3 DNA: TGTGCCAGCAGTGGGGCAGGGACAAACACCATATATTTT; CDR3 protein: CASSGAGTNTIYF
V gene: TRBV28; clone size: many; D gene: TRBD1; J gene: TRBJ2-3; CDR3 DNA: TGTGCCAGCAGTTCAACCGGGACAGGGGGCAGGTTCCATACGCAGTATTTT; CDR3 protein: CASSSTGTGGRFHTQYF
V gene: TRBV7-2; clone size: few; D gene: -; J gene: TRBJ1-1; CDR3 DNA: TGTGCCAGCAGCTTACCCCCTGGCGACGAAGCTTTCTTT; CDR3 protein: CASSLPPGDEAFF
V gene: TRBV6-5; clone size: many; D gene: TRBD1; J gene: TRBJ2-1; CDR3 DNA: TGTGCCAGCAGTTCGCTACAGGGGTCGAGCTCCTACAATGAGCAGTTCTTC; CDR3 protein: CASSSLQGSSSYNEQFF
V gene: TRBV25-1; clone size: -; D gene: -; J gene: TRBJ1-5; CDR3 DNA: TGTGCCAGCAGCGCTTTGGGGGATCAGCCCCAGCATTTT; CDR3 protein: CASSALGDQPQHF
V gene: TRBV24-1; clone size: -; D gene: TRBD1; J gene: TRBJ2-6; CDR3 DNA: TGTGCCACCAGTGACTCCCGACAGGGGGCAGGGGCCAACGTCCTGACTTTC; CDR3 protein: CATSDSRQGAGANVLTF
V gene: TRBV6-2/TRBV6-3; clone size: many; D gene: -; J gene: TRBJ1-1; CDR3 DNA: TGTGCCAGCAGTTACTCGGCCTCAGCTTTCTTT; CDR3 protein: CASSYSASAFF
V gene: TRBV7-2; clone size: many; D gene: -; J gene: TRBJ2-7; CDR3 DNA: TGTGCCAGCAGCCCCAGGGGCCATCCGTCTGGTGGGCAGTACTTC; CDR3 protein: CASSPRGHPSGGQYF
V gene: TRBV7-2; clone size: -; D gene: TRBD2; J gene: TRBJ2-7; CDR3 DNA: TGTGCCAGCAGTTCACTAGCGGGGAGCCACTACGAGCAGTACTTC; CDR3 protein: CASSSLAGSHYEQYF
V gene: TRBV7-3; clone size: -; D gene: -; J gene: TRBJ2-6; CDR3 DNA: TGTGCCAGCAGCTCGCGCCCTGGGGCCAACGTCCTGACTTTC; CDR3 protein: CASSSRPGANVLTF
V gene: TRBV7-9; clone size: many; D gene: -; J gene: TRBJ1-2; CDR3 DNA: TGTGCCAGCAGCCCGACAACAGGGTTCTATGGCTACACCTTC; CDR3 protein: CASSPTTGFYGYTF
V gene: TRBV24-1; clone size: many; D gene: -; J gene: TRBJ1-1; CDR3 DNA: TGTGCCACCAGTGATCGCTCCACAGGGATGGGCACTGAAGCTTTCTTT; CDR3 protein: CATSDRSTGMGTEAFF
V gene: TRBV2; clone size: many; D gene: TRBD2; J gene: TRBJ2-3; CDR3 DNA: TGTGCCAGCAGTGCGACTAGCGGGAGGGGAAGCACAGATACGCAGTATTTT; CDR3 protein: CASSATSGRGSTDTQYF
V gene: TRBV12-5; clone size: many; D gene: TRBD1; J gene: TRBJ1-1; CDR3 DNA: TGTGCTAGTGGTTTGGGGGACAGGGGGTACTACACTGAAGCTTTCTTT; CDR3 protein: CASGLGDRGYYTEAFF
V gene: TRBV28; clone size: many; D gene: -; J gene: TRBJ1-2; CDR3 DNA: TGTGCCAGCAGTACTCCAGAGTACTATGGCTACACCTTC; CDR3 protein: CASSTPEYYGYTF
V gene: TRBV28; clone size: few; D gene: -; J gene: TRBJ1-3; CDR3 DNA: TGTGCCAGCAACCGGGACTCTGGAAACACCATATATTTT; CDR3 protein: CASNRDSGNTIYF
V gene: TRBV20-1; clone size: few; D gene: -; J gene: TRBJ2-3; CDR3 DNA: TGCAGTGCTCATAAACTCACAGATACGCAGTATTTT; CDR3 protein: CSAHKLTDTQYF